This TCR beta chain originates from a study of shared clonotypes between healthy human individuals. Study observations and caveats: When naive CD4 clonotypes were compared across several donors, about 4.8% were shared. The expectation was that sequencing depth would affect clonotype sharing among donors.

Germline V gives CDR1 MNHEY, CDR2 SMNVEV (reference sequence). Unmatched junction bases numbered 6, after V lost 6 bases and J lost 7 bases. There are 13 residues in the CDR3. It was across several immunoSEQ plates that each subset's genomic DNA was evenly split. The data were produced by immunoSEQ multiplex PCR, yet TCRdb's version contains in-frame clones alone and is incomplete. This sample carries about 2.1 million clones, roughly 91% of them seen once, and the ten largest clones take more than 1.5%. CD8 cells regarded as naive lacked CD45RO, were positively chosen for CCR7, and omitted terminally differentiated effector memory CD45RA+ cells. Turning to this clone: Its antigen remains unknown.

The TCR originated in a man aged 18 to 35 in good health. Some clones in this sample may be carry-over from other donors' samples. Sequencing input: naive CD8+ T cells from PBMCs. V gene TRBV27 combines with J gene TRBJ2-1, with TRBD1 identical over 7 bases. The DNA for the CDR3 is TGTGCCAGCAGCCTGACAGGGAAGAATGAGCAGTTCTTC. It encodes CASSLTGKNEQFF.